The clone carrying this TCR beta chain has a single count. Its antigen remains unidentified. With 60 Vbeta and 13 Jbeta primers, the PCR was carried out. Measured with immunoSEQ multiplex PCR; TCRdb has only the in-frame clones, and not every one. The sample records around 200,000 clones, around 83% being singletons. These data belong to a study of cytomegalovirus exposure and HLA in healthy donors. The study, taken as a whole, reports: In a later analysis, DRB1 alleles had the most associated TCRs; HLA-C alleles the fewest.

Germline assignment: CDR1 MNHNY and CDR2 SVGAGI (reference sequence). The CDR3 covers 12 residues. The V end was cut by 8 bases, the J end by 5 bases, with 12 bases between. The source of this sequence is a girl aged 2 to 10 in good health and CMV-seropositive. What was sequenced was PBMCs. The rearrangement uses TRBV6-6 and TRBJ1-2; D is possibly TRBD1 (5 bases). The CDR3: CASRREGYGYTF. The CDR3, as DNA: TGTGCCAGCCGGAGGGAGGGGTATGGCTACACCTTC.